This TCR beta chain was captured by sequencing in a study of blood T cell repertoires in COVID-19 (dated by TCRdb to 2020 to 2022). Context from the whole study: The collaborator samples originated in the United States, Italy and Spain and spanned the acute and convalescent phases of COVID-19. The material from the prospective study consisted of cDNA or gDNA derived from T cells, B-cell-depleted T cells, or PBMCs. A de-identified subject ID, COVID-19 status, age in years and sex were almost always included in the sample metadata. Deeply sampled blood TCRbeta repertoires from subjects exposed to, actively infected with, or recovered from COVID-19 were included in the dataset. Where available, HLA class I and class II types were obtained from metadata supplied by the sample provider rather than from assay-based typing. The samples were drawn from the first 160 participants of the ongoing ImmuneRACE study and from some 1,300 subjects provided by 6 global collaborators. The repertoires were released in a freely available public database meant as a resource for research on the immune response to SARS-CoV-2.

The collaborating institutions used their own protocols to collect whole blood in K2EDTA tubes. For TCRbeta analysis, collaborators shipped samples as frozen whole blood, isolated PBMCs, or DNA extracted from either of those sample types. This clone was observed a handful of times. The antigen it binds to is not known. There are no base qualities to consult, and no much larger clone falls within one base. What the study reported, not specific to this receptor: The amount of clinical and demographic metadata varied by source and participant and was provided uncurated.

TCRbeta CDR3 regions were amplified from genomic DNA by means of the immunoSEQ Assay, a bias-controlled multiplex PCR. The published analysis was carried out like this. Within the assay, amplification of reference gene primers was used to estimate how many nucleated cells each sample contained. To quantify the absolute abundance of each unique TCRbeta CDR3 rearrangement, sequence reads were collapsed and filtered. For each sample, productive Simpson clonality was calculated as the square root of Simpson's diversity index across productive rearrangements. TCRdb stores this immuneACCESS table with in-frame sequences only. Part of the clones is absent; in the studies checked, under half of the shortfall reflects unresolved V genes, and no reason is known for the rest. The V and J calls and the clone size are those of that table, but D and trimming were determined from the DNA. The sample records 60,000 to 75,000 clones, 88% of which are singletons. The ten largest clones take up around 20% of the sample.

Measured from the cysteine to the phenylalanine, the CDR3 is 12 residues long. The kept DNA is CDR3 alone, 36 bases in frame from the first base. Sequences SGHAT (CDR1) and FQNNGV (CDR2) are obtained from the germline V gene. Deletion took 5 bases off V and 5 bases off J, with a span of 10 bases between the germline ends. Rearrangement joined TRBV11-2 to TRBJ2-7, with TRBD2 as a weak D call on 5 bases. The sequenced material came from peripheral blood. The sequence was obtained from an elderly woman with active COVID-19. In nucleotides, the sequence is TGTGCCAGCAGCGGAGGATGGCACGAGCAGTACTTC. Translation gives CASSGGWHEQYF.